This note documents a single T cell receptor (delta chain) sequence. The data are from a study of gamma-delta chains in newborns, infants, children. Turning to the study itself: Polyclonal expansion of innate γδ T cells after birth follows microbial exposure.

V trimming: 3 bases; J trimming: 0 bases; junction bases outside the gene matches: 8. This CDR3 spans 19 amino acids. Germline V gene lookup returns CDR1 GEAIGNYY and CDR2 EKD. TCRdb applied CATT to the reads for clone calling. Counted here are 5,400 or so delta-chain clones, less than 20% occurring once; the ten biggest clones make up 5.2%. The sample comprised blood. The receptor was derived from a child who was a newborn, infant or young child, either healthy, febrile or measles-vaccinated (not recorded which). The chain is built from TRDV2 and TRDJ3, with TRDD3 matching 9 bases. CDR3 DNA sequence: TGTGCCTGTGACCCCATACTGGGGGACAGCTCCTGGGACACCCGACAGATGTTTTTC. Encoded protein: CACDPILGDSSWDTRQMFF.